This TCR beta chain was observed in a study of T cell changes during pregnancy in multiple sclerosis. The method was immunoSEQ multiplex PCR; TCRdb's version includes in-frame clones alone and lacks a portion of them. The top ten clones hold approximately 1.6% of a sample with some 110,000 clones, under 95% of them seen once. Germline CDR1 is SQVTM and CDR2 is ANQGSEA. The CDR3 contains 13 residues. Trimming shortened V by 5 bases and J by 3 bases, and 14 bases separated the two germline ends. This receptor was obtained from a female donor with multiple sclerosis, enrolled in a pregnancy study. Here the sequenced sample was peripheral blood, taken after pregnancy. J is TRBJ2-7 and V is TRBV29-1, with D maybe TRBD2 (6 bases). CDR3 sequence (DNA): TGCAGCGTTACGTTCCTGGGGGGCTACGAGCAGTACTTC. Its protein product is CSVTFLGGYEQYF.